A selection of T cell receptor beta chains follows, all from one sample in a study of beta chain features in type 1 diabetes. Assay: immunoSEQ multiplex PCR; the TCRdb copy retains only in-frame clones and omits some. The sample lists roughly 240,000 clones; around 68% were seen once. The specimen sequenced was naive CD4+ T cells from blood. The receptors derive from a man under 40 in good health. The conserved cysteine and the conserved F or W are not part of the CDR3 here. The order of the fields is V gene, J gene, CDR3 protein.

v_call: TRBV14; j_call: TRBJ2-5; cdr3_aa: ASSLEGETQY
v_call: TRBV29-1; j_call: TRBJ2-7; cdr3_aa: SVEAGLAGVNEQY
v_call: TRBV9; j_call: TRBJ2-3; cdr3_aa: ASSVGVGGKGTDTQY
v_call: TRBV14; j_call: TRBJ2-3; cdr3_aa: ASSHLTGMSTDTQY
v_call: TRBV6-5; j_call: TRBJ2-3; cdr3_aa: ASSYSAGQSTDTQY
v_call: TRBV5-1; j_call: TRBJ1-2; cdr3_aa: ASSLQGLDGYT
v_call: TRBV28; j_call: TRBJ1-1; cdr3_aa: ASTMNTEAF
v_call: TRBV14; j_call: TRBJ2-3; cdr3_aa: ASSQEDRSTDTQY
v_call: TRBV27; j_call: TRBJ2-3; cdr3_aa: ASSLGLDADTQY
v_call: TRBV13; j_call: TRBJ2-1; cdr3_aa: ASSLASGGQSYNEQF
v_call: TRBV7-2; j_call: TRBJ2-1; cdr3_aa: ASSLYQFVPEQF
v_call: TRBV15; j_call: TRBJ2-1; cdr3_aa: ATSRDLKGGNNEQF
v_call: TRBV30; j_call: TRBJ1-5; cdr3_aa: AWSGTGHQPQH
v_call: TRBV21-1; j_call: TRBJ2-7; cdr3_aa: ASSSRDISYEQY
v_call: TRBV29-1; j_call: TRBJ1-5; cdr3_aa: SVAWTADSNQPQH
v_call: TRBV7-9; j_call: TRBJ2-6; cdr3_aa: ASSLIRNPGANVLT
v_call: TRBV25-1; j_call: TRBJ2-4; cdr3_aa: ASTDRGGNIQY
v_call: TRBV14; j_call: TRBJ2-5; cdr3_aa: ASSQDRQQETQY
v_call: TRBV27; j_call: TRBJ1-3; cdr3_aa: ASSFRGRGNTIY
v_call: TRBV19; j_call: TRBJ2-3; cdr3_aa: ASSAVLHQTTTDTQY
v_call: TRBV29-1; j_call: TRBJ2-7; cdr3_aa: SVTGTGTGEQY
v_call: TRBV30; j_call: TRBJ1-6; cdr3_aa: AWSSGRGNSPLH
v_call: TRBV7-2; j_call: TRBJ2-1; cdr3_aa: ASSSRTGRSYNEQF
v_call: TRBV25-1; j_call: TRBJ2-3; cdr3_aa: ASSLAGAGDTQY
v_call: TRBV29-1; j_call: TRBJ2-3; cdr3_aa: SVEARGVTDTQY
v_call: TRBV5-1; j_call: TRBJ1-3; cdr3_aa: ASSLAGSSGNTIY
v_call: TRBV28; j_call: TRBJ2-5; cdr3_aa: ASSRLRASETQY
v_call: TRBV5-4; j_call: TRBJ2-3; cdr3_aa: ASSLGGTDTQY
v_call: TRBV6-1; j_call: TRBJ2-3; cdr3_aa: ASSEFGRADTQY
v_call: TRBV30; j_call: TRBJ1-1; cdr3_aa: AWGRPVLMGTEAF
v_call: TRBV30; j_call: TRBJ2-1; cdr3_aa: AWSGRNEQF
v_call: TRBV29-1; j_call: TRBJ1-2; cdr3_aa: SANSGTGGSGYT
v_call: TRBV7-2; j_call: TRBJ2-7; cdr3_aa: ASSLVRGEQY
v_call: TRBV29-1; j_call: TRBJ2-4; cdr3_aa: SVARGTGGSAKNIQY
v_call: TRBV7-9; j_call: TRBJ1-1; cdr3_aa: ASSLDFSDAEAF
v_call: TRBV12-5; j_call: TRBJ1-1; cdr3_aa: ASGWGGDTEAF